This TCR beta chain was documented in a study of Tregs in tolerant kidney transplant recipients. A single count supports this clone. Its antigen is still unknown. Losses at the gene ends were 6 bases for V and 4 bases for J; bases not matched to a gene: 11. Germline V gives CDR1 SNHLY, CDR2 FYNNEI. The CDR3 contains 19 residues. Regulatory T cells were sorted from thawed PBMCs rested overnight at 37°C with approximately 180 IU/ml IL-2. Data came from immunoSEQ multiplex PCR; TCRdb stores just in-frame clones and leaves some out. This sample carries around 15,000 clones, around 77% of them seen once, and the ten largest clones take 1.5% to 2%. Study-wide results and caveats: Nucleotide sequences could not be compared across some patients' samples due to primer changes. Findings come from small patient numbers and require larger validation. Expanding Tregs on activated donor B cells appeared to best identify donor-specific TCRbeta clones.

This specimen consisted of Tregs from blood, obtained before the transplant. This receptor was identified in a human donor who received a combined kidney and bone marrow transplant. The J gene is TRBJ2-2, the V gene TRBV2; 16 bases are a match to TRBD2. CDR3 sequence (DNA): TGTGCCAGCAGGCTCCCGGGACTAGCGGGGGGGCGTGGCACCGGGGAGCTGTTTTTT. The encoded protein is CASRLPGLAGGRGTGELFF.